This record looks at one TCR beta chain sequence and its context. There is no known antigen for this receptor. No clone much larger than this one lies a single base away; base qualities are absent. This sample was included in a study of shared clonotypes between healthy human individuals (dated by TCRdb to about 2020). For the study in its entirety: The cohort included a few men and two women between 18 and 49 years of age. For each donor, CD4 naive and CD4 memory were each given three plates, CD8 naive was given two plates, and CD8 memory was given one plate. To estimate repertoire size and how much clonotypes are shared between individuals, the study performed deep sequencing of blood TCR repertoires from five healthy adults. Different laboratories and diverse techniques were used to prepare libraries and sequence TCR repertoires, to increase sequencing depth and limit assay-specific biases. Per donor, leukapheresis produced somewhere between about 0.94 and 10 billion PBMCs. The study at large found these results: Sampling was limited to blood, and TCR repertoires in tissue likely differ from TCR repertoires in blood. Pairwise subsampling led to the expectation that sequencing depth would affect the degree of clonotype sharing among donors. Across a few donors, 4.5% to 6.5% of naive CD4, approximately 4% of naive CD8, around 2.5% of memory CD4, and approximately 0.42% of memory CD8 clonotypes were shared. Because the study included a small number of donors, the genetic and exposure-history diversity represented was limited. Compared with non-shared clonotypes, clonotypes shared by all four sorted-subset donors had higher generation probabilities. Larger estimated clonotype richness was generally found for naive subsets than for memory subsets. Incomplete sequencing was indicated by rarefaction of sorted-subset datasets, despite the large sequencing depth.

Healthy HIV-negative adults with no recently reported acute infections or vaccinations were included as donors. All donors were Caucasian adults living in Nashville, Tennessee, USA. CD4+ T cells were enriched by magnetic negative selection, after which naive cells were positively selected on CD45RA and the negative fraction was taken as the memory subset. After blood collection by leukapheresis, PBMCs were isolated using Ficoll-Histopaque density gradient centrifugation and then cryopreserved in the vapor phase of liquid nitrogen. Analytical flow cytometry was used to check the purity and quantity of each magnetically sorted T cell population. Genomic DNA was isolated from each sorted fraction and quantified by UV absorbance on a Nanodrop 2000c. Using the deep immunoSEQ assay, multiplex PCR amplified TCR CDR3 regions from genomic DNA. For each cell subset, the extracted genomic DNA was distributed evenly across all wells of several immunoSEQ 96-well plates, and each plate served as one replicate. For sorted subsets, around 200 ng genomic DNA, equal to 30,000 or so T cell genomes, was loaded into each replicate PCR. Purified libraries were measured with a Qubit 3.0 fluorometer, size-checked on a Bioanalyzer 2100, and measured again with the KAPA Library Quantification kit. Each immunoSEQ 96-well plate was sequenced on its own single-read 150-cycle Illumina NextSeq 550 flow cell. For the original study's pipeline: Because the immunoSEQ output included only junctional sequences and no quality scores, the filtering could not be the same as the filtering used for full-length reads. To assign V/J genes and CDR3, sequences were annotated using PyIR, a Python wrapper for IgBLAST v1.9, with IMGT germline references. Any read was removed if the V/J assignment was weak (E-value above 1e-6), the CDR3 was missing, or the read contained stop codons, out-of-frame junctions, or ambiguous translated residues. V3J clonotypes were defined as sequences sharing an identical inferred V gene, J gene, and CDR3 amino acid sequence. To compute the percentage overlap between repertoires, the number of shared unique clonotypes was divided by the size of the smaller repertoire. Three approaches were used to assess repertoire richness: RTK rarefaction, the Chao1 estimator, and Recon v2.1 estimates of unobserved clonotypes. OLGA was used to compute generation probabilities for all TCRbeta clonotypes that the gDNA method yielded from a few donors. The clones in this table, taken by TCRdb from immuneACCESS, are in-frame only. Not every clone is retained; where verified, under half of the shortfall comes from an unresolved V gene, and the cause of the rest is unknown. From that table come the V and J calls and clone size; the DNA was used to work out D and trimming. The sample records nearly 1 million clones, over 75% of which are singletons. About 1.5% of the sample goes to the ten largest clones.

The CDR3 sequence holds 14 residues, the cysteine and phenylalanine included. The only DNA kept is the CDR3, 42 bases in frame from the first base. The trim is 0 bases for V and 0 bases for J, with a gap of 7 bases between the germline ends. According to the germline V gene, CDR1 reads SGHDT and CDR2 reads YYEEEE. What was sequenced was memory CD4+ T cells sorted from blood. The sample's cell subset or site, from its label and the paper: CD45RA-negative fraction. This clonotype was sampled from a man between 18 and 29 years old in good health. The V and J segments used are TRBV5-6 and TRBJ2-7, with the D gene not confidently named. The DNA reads TGTGCCAGCAGCTTGGTGACGGTCTCCTACGAGCAGTACTTC. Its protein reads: CASSLVTVSYEQYF.